The 26 T cell receptor beta chains given below trace back to one sample, sequenced in a study of T cell responses to AZD1222 COVID-19 vaccine. Some clones are missing from TCRdb's copy, which holds only in-frame ones; the method was immunoSEQ multiplex PCR. The sample shows more than 75,000 clones, 75% to 90% of them seen only once. This specimen was peripheral blood, taken on day 0 of AZD1222 vaccination. Receptors originate from an adult in good health.

V gene TRBV24-1 combines with J gene TRBJ1-1, with 8 nucleotides matching TRBD1. CDR1 and CDR2 from the germline V gene are KGHDR and SFDVKD. The CDR3 sequence is 14 residues long. V shed 7 bases, J shed 0 bases, and the junction held 3 bases outside the gene matches. The CDR3 reads CATRGTGMNTEAFF. CDR3 sequence (DNA): TGTGCCACCAGGGGGACAGGAATGAACACTGAAGCTTTCTTT.

V usage is TRBV18 and J usage is TRBJ1-2, with D tentatively TRBD1 (6 bases). The germline CDR1 and CDR2 sequences are KGHSH and LQKENI. With 3 bases removed from V and 4 bases from J, the gap between germline ends came to 9 bases. The CDR3 spans 13 residues. CDR3 nucleotides: TGTGCCAGCTCACCCGGGGGCTTCTATGGCTACACCTTC. Amino acid sequence: CASSPGGFYGYTF.

The chain carries TRBV4-2 and TRBJ2-4; 7 bases agree with TRBD2. The CDR3 is made up of 21 amino acids. The V gene's germline CDR1 is LGHNA and CDR2 YNFKEQ. Trimming at V came to 3 bases and at J to 0 bases, leaving 20 bases not matched to a gene. The CDR3 DNA follows: TGTGCCAGCAGCCAGCCCTTGGGGCTAGCGGACGACCATAAAGCCAAAAACATTCAGTACTTC. Its translation: CASSQPLGLADDHKAKNIQYF.

The J gene is TRBJ1-5, the V gene TRBV20-1; no definite D call. V lost 0 bases and J lost 9, with 6 bases in between. Germline-derived CDR1 and CDR2 are DFQATT and SNEGSKA (reference sequence). This CDR3 contains 11 residues. The CDR3 nucleotides read TGCAGTGCTAGAGAAGTAGGGCCCCAGCATTTT. Protein: CSAREVGPQHF.

The chain combines TRBV18 with TRBJ2-7, with 7 bases that match TRBD2. V shed 2 bases, J shed 2 bases, and the junction held 9 bases outside the gene matches. There are 16 residues in the CDR3. Germline V gives CDR1 KGHSH, CDR2 LQKENI. The CDR3 nucleotides read TGTGCCAGCTCACCATTATCTTCGGGGGGACCCTACGAGCAGTACTTC. Amino acids: CASSPLSSGGPYEQYF.

The chain joins TRBV9 to TRBJ1-6; D is unresolved. The germline V gene encodes CDR1 SGDLS and CDR2 YYNGEE. The V end was cut by 3 bases, the J end by 8 bases, with 18 bases between. The CDR3 is made up of 16 amino acids. Here the CDR3 reads CASSEASGSVHSPLHF. The CDR3 DNA is TGTGCCAGCAGCGAAGCCTCTGGATCAGTGCATTCACCCCTCCACTTT.

The chain has TRBV15 and TRBJ1-4; 7 bases line up with TRBD1. The CDR3 is 16 amino acids. CDR1 and CDR2 (germline): LNHNV, YYDKDF (reference sequence). J lost 7 bases, V lost 2 bases, and 10 bases had no gene match. CDR3 sequence (DNA): TGTGCCACCAGCAGACTTTTCCAGGGGGATCTTGAAAAACTGTTTTTT. Translated: CATSRLFQGDLEKLFF.

This clone was observed once. The chain joins TRBV29-1 to TRBJ2-7; 9 bases are shared with TRBD1. This CDR3 has 15 residues. Germline assignment: CDR1 SQVTM and CDR2 ANQGSEA. V lost 0 bases and J lost 5; bases outside the gene matches: 8. The CDR3 DNA reads TGCAGCGTTGAAGAGGGACAGGGCTCACTACACGAGCAGTACTTC. It specifies CSVEEGQGSLHEQYF.

The chain uses TRBV7-3 and TRBJ2-4, with TRBD1 as a possible D gene (5 bases). Germline loops: CDR1 SGHTA, CDR2 FQGTGA. V gave up 7 bases and J gave up 4 bases, with 20 bases separating them. The CDR3 runs 16 residues. In nucleotides, the CDR3 is TGTGCCAGCACCTTTAGGGGCACCCCGGTAAAAAACATTCAGTACTTC. This sequence encodes CASTFRGTPVKNIQYF.

This clone was counted once. CDR3 nucleotides: TGTGCCAGCTCACCACGAGTCAGCACAACTAATGAAAAACTGTTTTTT. Amino acids: CASSPRVSTTNEKLFF. The chain couples TRBV18 to TRBJ1-4, with D unresolved. The CDR3 loop spans 16 amino acids. The V end lost 1 base, the J end lost 0 bases, and 9 bases lay between the germline ends. The V gene's germline CDR1 is KGHSH and CDR2 LQKENI.

The genes are TRBV6-2 or TRBV6-3 and TRBJ1-5; 7 bases align to TRBD1. Unmatched junction bases numbered 8, after V lost 4 bases and J lost 5 bases. The CDR3 contains 15 residues. Per germline, CDR1 MNHEY and CDR2 SVGEGT. CDR3 DNA: TGTGCCAGCAGTTCCCTTACTACAGGGGATCAGCCCCAGCATTTT. This gives the protein CASSSLTTGDQPQHF.

The chain combines TRBV6-1 with TRBJ2-3, with 8 bases identical to TRBD2. The CDR3 has 13 residues. Losses at the gene ends were 2 bases for V and 14 bases for J; bases not matched to a gene: 9. Germline CDR1 MNHNS, CDR2 SASEGT. CDR3 sequence: CASSEYGGGRGYF. In DNA form, the CDR3 reads TGTGCCAGCAGTGAATACGGCGGGGGGCGCGGGTATTTT.

The chain uses TRBV7-2 and TRBJ1-1; D is possibly TRBD1 (6 bases). Germline V gene sequence: CDR1 SGHTA, CDR2 FQGNSA. This CDR3 has 15 residues. Trimming stripped 3 bases from V and 1 base from J, with 12 bases between. The CDR3 region is CASSLDSSPNTEAFF. CDR3 sequence (DNA): TGTGCCAGCAGCTTGGACAGCTCGCCGAACACTGAAGCTTTCTTT.

The genes are TRBV3-1 (or the pseudogene TRBV3-2) and TRBJ2-6; D call uncertain. There are 15 residues in the CDR3. V lost 4 bases to trimming and J lost 3 bases, with 10 bases between them. From germline, CDR1 is LGHDT and CDR2 YNNKEL (reference sequence). In DNA, the CDR3 is TGTGCCAGCAGCCCCCCAGGCATTGGGGCCAACGTCCTGACTTTC. Its protein product is CASSPPGIGANVLTF.

The chain joins TRBV6-6 to TRBJ1-6, with D possibly matching TRBD1 (6 bases). Germline-derived CDR1 and CDR2 are MNHNY and SVGAGI (reference sequence). V was clipped by 1 base and J by 7 bases, with 11 bases between them. This CDR3 is built from 15 residues. Here the CDR3 DNA reads TGTGCCAGCAGTTACTTGGGGGCCGAAAATTCACCCCTCCACTTT. Encoded protein: CASSYLGAENSPLHF.

The chain combines TRBV7-9 with TRBJ2-3, with D perhaps matching TRBD2 (6 bases). V was trimmed by 5 bases and J by 3 bases, leaving 15 bases between them. The CDR3 has 15 residues. Per germline, CDR1 SEHNR and CDR2 FQNEAQ (reference sequence). The CDR3 region is CASSRTGLRTDTQYF. The CDR3 DNA reads TGTGCCAGCAGCCGCACGGGACTGAGGACAGATACGCAGTATTTT.

The rearrangement joins TRBV7-2 to TRBJ1-1; D uncertain. V lost 7 bases to trimming and J lost 6 bases, with 12 bases between them. The CDR3 consists of 12 residues. Germline CDR1 is SGHTA and CDR2 is FQGNSA. The CDR3 nucleotides read TGTGCCAGCACCCCGCTTCTAGCTGAAGCTTTCTTT. Encoded protein: CASTPLLAEAFF. Full variable domain (missing parts from reference TRBV7-2 and TRBJ1-1): GAGVSQSPSNKVTEKGKDVELRCDPISGHTALYWYRQSLGQGLEFLIYFQGNSAPDKSGLPSDRFSAERTGGSVSTLTIQRTQQEDSAVYLCASTPLLAEAFFGQGTRLTVV.

DNA for the CDR3: TGTGCCAGCAGCTTCGGACTAGCGGGGTCCTACAATGAGCAGTTCTTC. Translation gives CASSFGLAGSYNEQFF. The chain uses TRBV11-3 and TRBJ2-1; 12 bases line up with TRBD2. The junction had 1 base not matched to a gene; V was cut back by 3 bases and J by 1 base. Germline V gives CDR1 SGHNT, CDR2 YENEEA. The CDR3 sequence is 16 residues long.

The chain uses TRBV6-2 or TRBV6-3 and TRBJ2-7; possible D gene TRBD1, 5 bases. Between the trimmed V and J ends, which lost 2 bases and 2 bases, there was a span of 16 bases. This CDR3 region has 16 residues. Germline CDR1 reads MNHEY; CDR2 reads SVGEGT. CDR3: CASSYPWQGQTYEQYF. The CDR3 nucleotides are TGTGCCAGCAGTTACCCGTGGCAGGGTCAAACCTACGAGCAGTACTTC.

The rearrangement uses TRBV19 and TRBJ1-5; TRBD1 matches 8 bases. This CDR3 is built from 14 residues. Trimming took 5 bases from V and 4 from J; bases not matched to a gene: 4. Germline CDR1 LNHDA, CDR2 SQIVND (reference sequence). CDR3 sequence: CASSPRQGNQPQHF. In DNA, the CDR3 is TGTGCCAGTAGTCCGCGACAGGGGAATCAGCCCCAGCATTTT. Full variable domain (missing parts from reference TRBV19 and TRBJ1-5): DGGITQSPKYLFRKEGQNVTLSCEQNLNHDAMYWYRQDPGQGLRLIYYSQIVNDFQKGDIAEGYSVSREKKESFPLTVTSAQKNPTAFYLCASSPRQGNQPQHFGDGTRLSIL.

V usage is TRBV5-1 and J usage is TRBJ2-7, with D possibly matching TRBD1 (5 bases). Trimming cost V 0 bases and J 2 bases, with 9 bases left between them. Germline CDR1 SGHRS, CDR2 YFSETQ. There are 14 residues in the CDR3. The CDR3 loop is CASSLASRAYEQYF. The CDR3 DNA is TGCGCCAGCAGCTTGGCCAGCAGGGCCTACGAGCAGTACTTC. Full variable domain (remainder filled in from reference TRBV5-1 and TRBJ2-7): KAGVTQTPRYLIKTRGQQVTLSCSPISGHRSVSWYQQTPGQGLQFLFEYFSETQRNKGNFPGRFSGRQFSNSRSEMNVSTLELGDSALYLCASSLASRAYEQYFGPGTRLTVT.

This clone appeared a single time. CDR3 nucleotide sequence: TGTGCCAGCAGTGAAGCGCTTAGAGGTTCACCCCTCCACTTT. This codes for CASSEALRGSPLHF. V gene TRBV2 combines with J gene TRBJ1-6; unclear D gene. The germline gives CDR1 SNHLY, CDR2 FYNNEI. Trimming removed 0 bases at V and 9 bases at J, with 9 bases between. The CDR3 loop spans 14 amino acids. Looking up the rest from reference TRBV2 and TRBJ1-6 gives the full variable domain: EPEVTQTPSHQVTQMGQEVILRCVPISNHLYFYWYRQILGQKVEFLVSFYNNEISEKSEIFDDQFSVERPDGSNFTLKIRSTKLEDSAMYFCASSEALRGSPLHFGNGTRLTVT.

The chain recombines TRBV9 with TRBJ2-3, with a possible D match to TRBD2 (6 bases). Germline V gene lookup returns CDR1 SGDLS and CDR2 YYNGEE. The V and J ends lost 2 bases and 6 bases respectively, with 10 bases between them. The CDR3 is made up of 13 amino acids. In nucleotides, the CDR3 is TGTGCCAGCAGCGTGGGACGGGGGGATACGCAGTATTTT. Protein sequence: CASSVGRGDTQYF.

The chain joins TRBV10-3 to TRBJ1-2; tentative D call: TRBD1 (6 bases). CDR1 ENHRY and CDR2 SYGVKD come from the germline V gene. The CDR3 spans 16 residues. The V end was cut by 7 bases, the J end by 2 bases, with 20 bases between. CDR3 residues: CAITGGGGSTNYGYTF. For the CDR3, the DNA is TGTGCCATCACTGGGGGAGGGGGGTCCACGAACTATGGCTACACCTTC.

This chain joins TRBV28 and TRBJ1-5; possible D gene TRBD1, 5 bases. V was trimmed by 5 bases and J by 5 bases, leaving 13 bases between them. The CDR3 has 14 residues. Germline V CDR1 and CDR2: MDHEN, SYDVKM. CDR3 sequence reads: CASSGGRLHQPQHF. The DNA for the CDR3 is TGTGCCAGCAGTGGGGGACGGCTGCATCAGCCCCAGCATTTT.

The chain recombines TRBV7-2 with TRBJ1-6; 7 nucleotides line up with TRBD1. The germline CDR1 and CDR2 sequences are SGHTA and FQGNSA. V lost 5 bases and J lost 15; bases outside the gene matches: 16. This CDR3 spans 15 amino acids. The CDR3 loop reads CASSMKTGTDNFLHF. Here the CDR3 DNA reads TGTGCCAGCAGCATGAAAACCGGGACAGATAATTTCCTCCACTTT.